One and the same sample provided the 30 T cell receptor beta chains below, sequenced in a study of OX40 agonist ivuxolimab in advanced cancers. Libraries were prepared through the immunoSEQ multiplex PCR assay. TCRdb retrieved this table from immuneACCESS and kept in-frame rearrangements only. Not all clones are present; in checked studies, unresolved V genes account for under half, and no reason is known for the remainder. The sample includes more than 25,000 clones, with around 90% observed a single time. Less than 10% of the sample is in the top ten clones. The sequences come from CD4+ or CD8+ T cells sorted from blood, collected in a trial of the OX40 agonist ivuxolimab. The receptors derive from an adult with an advanced solid tumor such as melanoma, head and neck, liver or kidney cancer.

This chain connects TRBV4-3 to TRBJ2-1, with 8 bases that match TRBD1. V was clipped by 0 bases and J by 8 bases; unmatched bases: 12. Germline loops: CDR1 LGHNA, CDR2 YSLEER. The CDR3 covers 17 residues. The CDR3: CASSQDPGGGRGDEQFF. The CDR3 nucleotides read TGCGCCAGCAGCCAAGATCCAGGGGGCGGCAGGGGCGATGAGCAGTTCTTC.

The V call is TRBV6-1, the J call TRBJ2-7; 8 bases align to TRBD1. The CDR3 is made up of 14 amino acids. Trimming at V came to 1 base and at J to 3 bases, leaving 2 bases not matched to a gene. Germline CDR1 and CDR2: MNHNS and SASEGT. The CDR3 protein is CASSEEQGDYEQYF. DNA for the CDR3: TGTGCCAGCAGTGAAGAACAGGGGGACTACGAGCAGTACTTC.

The chain uses TRBV27 and TRBJ2-3, with 9 nucleotides matching TRBD1. The CDR3 is made up of 17 amino acids. Looked up from germline, CDR1 is MNHEY and CDR2 is SMNVEV (reference sequence). V gave up 6 bases and J gave up 2 bases; unmatched junction bases: 12. The CDR3 region is CASRSGQGNLFTDTQYF. The CDR3 DNA is TGTGCCAGCAGATCCGGACAGGGGAATTTATTCACAGATACGCAGTATTTT.

The chain is built from TRBV5-1 and TRBJ2-7; D is perhaps TRBD2 (5 bases). Germline V gene sequence: CDR1 SGHRS, CDR2 YFSETQ. CDR3 length equals 15 residues. V was shortened by 0 bases and J by 0 bases, with 10 bases between the two germline ends. CDR3 DNA: TGCGCCAGCAGCTTGGGCGGACTGAACTCCTACGAGCAGTACTTC. The encoded protein is CASSLGGLNSYEQYF.

The V call is TRBV2, the J call TRBJ1-5, with TRBD1 matching 9 bases. The V gene's germline CDR1 is SNHLY and CDR2 FYNNEI. V lost 8 bases to trimming and J lost 5 bases; unmatched junction nucleotides: 4. CDR3 size: 13 residues. The CDR3, as DNA: TGTGCCAGCGGAACAGGGGGCGATCAGCCCCAGCATTTT. Protein sequence: CASGTGGDQPQHF.

V and J are TRBV5-1 and TRBJ1-6, with TRBD1 as a possible D gene (6 bases). CDR3 length: 16 amino acids. V lost 3 bases and J lost 10, with 20 bases in between. The germline V gene encodes CDR1 SGHRS and CDR2 YFSETQ. The CDR3 sequence: CASSSGIPGGASPLHF. CDR3 nucleotides: TGCGCCAGCAGCTCAGGGATTCCCGGGGGGGCATCACCCCTCCACTTT.

The chain uses TRBV4-1 and TRBJ1-4; no reliable D call. The CDR3 consists of 12 residues. V gave up 0 bases and J gave up 14 bases, with 10 bases separating them. Germline V gene sequence: CDR1 MGHRA, CDR2 YSYEKL. DNA for the CDR3: TGCGCCAGCAGCCAAGATGGTCGGCCCCTGTTTTTT. This translates into CASSQDGRPLFF.

The chain couples TRBV5-1 to TRBJ2-3, with 16 bases that match TRBD2. J lost 1 base, V lost 9 bases, and 5 bases had no gene match. The CDR3 has 16 amino acids. Germline loops: CDR1 SGHRS, CDR2 YFSETQ. The CDR3 spells CATPGLAGGRTDTQYF. The CDR3 coding sequence is TGCGCCACCCCGGGACTAGCGGGGGGGCGCACAGATACGCAGTATTTT.

This chain links TRBV19 with TRBJ2-4; a possible D gene is TRBD2 (5 bases). CDR1 and CDR2 from the germline V gene are LNHDA and SQIVND (reference sequence). The V and J ends lost 5 bases and 6 bases respectively, with 17 bases between them. The CDR3 runs 15 residues. This CDR3 is CASSPSARAPNIQYF. DNA of the CDR3: TGTGCCAGTAGTCCATCTGCGCGGGCCCCAAACATTCAGTACTTC. Looking up the rest from reference TRBV19 and TRBJ2-4 gives the full variable domain: DGGITQSPKYLFRKEGQNVTLSCEQNLNHDAMYWYRQDPGQGLRLIYYSQIVNDFQKGDIAEGYSVSREKKESFPLTVTSAQKNPTAFYLCASSPSARAPNIQYFGAGTRLSVL.

The chain's CDR3 is CASTPSLGCDGQGCADTQYF. The CDR3 DNA reads TGTGCCAGTACCCCGAGCTTGGGGTGTGACGGACAGGGGTGTGCAGATACGCAGTATTTT. The chain has TRBV19 and TRBJ2-3; 9 bases fit TRBD1. CDR1 is LNHDA, CDR2 SQIVND, per germline (reference sequence). This CDR3 spans 20 amino acids. J lost 4 bases, V lost 7 bases, and 24 bases had no gene match.

The rearrangement uses TRBV9 and TRBJ2-7; 7 bases are a match to TRBD1. Trimming at V came to 4 bases and at J to 2 bases, leaving 12 bases not matched to a gene. CDR3 length equals 16 residues. The germline V gene has CDR1 SGDLS and CDR2 YYNGEE. CDR3 in amino acids: CASSSNVGTATYEQYF. The CDR3, as DNA: TGTGCCAGCAGCTCAAACGTCGGGACAGCAACCTACGAGCAGTACTTC.

This chain joins TRBV13 and TRBJ1-1, with no clear D. The V end lost 2 bases, the J end lost 11 bases, and 9 bases lay between the germline ends. The CDR3 consists of 11 residues. Germline V gene data show CDR1 as PRHDT and CDR2 as FYEKMQ (reference sequence). This CDR3 reads CASSLNRPAFF. The CDR3 DNA reads TGTGCCAGCAGCTTAAATCGGCCGGCTTTCTTT. The whole variable domain, filled in from reference TRBV13 and TRBJ1-1, reads AAGVIQSPRHLIKEKRETATLKCYPIPRHDTVYWYQQGPGQDPQFLISFYEKMQSDKGSIPDRFSAQQFSDYHSELNMSSLELGDSALYFCASSLNRPAFFGQGTRLTVV.

The chain links TRBV18 to TRBJ1-2; the D is unclear. This CDR3 spans 15 amino acids. The V and J ends lost 3 bases and 3 bases respectively, with 14 bases between them. Germline CDR1 is KGHSH and CDR2 is LQKENI. The CDR3 DNA sequence: TGTGCCAGCTCACCCCTCGATGACATACACTATGGCTACACCTTC. This sequence encodes CASSPLDDIHYGYTF. The full variable domain, its missing parts supplied by reference TRBV18 and TRBJ1-2, is NAGVMQNPRHLVRRRGQEARLRCSPMKGHSHVYWYRQLPEEGLKFMVYLQKENIIDESGMPKERFSAEFPKEGPSILRIQQVVRGDSAAYFCASSPLDDIHYGYTFGSGTRLTVV.

The chain uses TRBV6-5 and TRBJ1-1; 7 bases are shared with TRBD1. Germline CDR1 is MNHEY and CDR2 is SVGAGI. The length of the CDR3 is 15 residues. Germline trimming cut 5 bases from V and 0 bases from J; bases unmatched to any gene: 6. CDR3: CASSLTGLVNTEAFF. The DNA of the CDR3 is TGTGCCAGCAGTCTGACAGGGCTAGTGAACACTGAAGCTTTCTTT.

The chain carries TRBV6-1 and TRBJ1-6, with D unclear. Germline assignment: CDR1 MNHNS and CDR2 SASEGT. CDR3 length: 13 amino acids. V was shortened by 7 bases and J by 6 bases, with 10 bases between the two germline ends. The CDR3 here is CASNRASNSPLHF. The CDR3 nucleotides read TGTGCCAGCAACCGGGCCAGTAATTCACCCCTCCACTTT.

The rearrangement joins TRBV7-3 to TRBJ2-2; 10 positions match TRBD1. Per germline, CDR1 SGHTA and CDR2 FQGTGA. J lost 1 base, V lost 2 bases, and 4 bases had no gene match. This CDR3 contains 17 residues. The CDR3 here is CASSLDRGRENTGELFF. The CDR3 DNA follows: TGTGCCAGCAGCTTAGACAGGGGGCGGGAGAACACCGGGGAGCTGTTTTTT.

The chain recombines TRBV11-1 with TRBJ2-7; D gene unclear. CDR1 SGHAT and CDR2 FQDESV come from the germline V gene (reference sequence). There are 12 residues in the CDR3. V was trimmed by 1 base and J by 3 bases, leaving 4 bases between them. This CDR3 reads CASSLDYYEQYF. CDR3 DNA sequence: TGTGCCAGCAGCTTAGATTACTACGAGCAGTACTTC. Variable domain in full (rest from reference TRBV11-1 and TRBJ2-7): EAEVAQSPRYKITEKSQAVAFWCDPISGHATLYWYRQILGQGPELLVQFQDESVVDDSQLPKDRFSAERLKGVDSTLKIQPAELGDSAMYLCASSLDYYEQYFGPGTRLTVT.

J is TRBJ1-6 and V is TRBV6-4; D call uncertain. V dropped 2 bases and J dropped 11 bases, with 10 bases sitting between them. This CDR3 comprises 13 residues. Germline V lookup: CDR1 MRHNA, CDR2 SNTAGT. The CDR3 nucleotides are TGTGCCAGCAGTGACGGACCGTGGGCACCCCTCCACTTT. This encodes CASSDGPWAPLHF.

V gene TRBV19 combines with J gene TRBJ2-7; D call uncertain. CDR3 length: 13 residues. V shed 5 bases and J shed 0 bases, with 8 bases lying between them. Germline CDR1 LNHDA, CDR2 SQIVND (reference sequence). CDR3 DNA sequence: TGTGCCAGTAGTCCTGGGCTCTCCTACGAGCAGTACTTC. As protein: CASSPGLSYEQYF.

This chain links TRBV7-9 with TRBJ1-1; the match to TRBD1 covers 8 bases. Germline V gene sequence: CDR1 SEHNR, CDR2 FQNEAQ (reference sequence). Trimming removed 3 bases from V and 1 base from J; junction bases left unmatched: 10. This CDR3 comprises 17 residues. CDR3 DNA: TGTGCCAGCAGCTTTCAAACGGGACAGGCAGCGAACACTGAAGCTTTCTTT. Translated, it gives CASSFQTGQAANTEAFF.

Comments on this clone: Germline is not matched at one junction end, which may reflect a read error. The J gene is TRBJ1-6, the V gene TRBV27; D is perhaps TRBD1 (5 bases). The CDR3 length is 16 residues. CDR1 is MNHEY, CDR2 SMNVEV, per germline (reference sequence). The CDR3 DNA is TGTACCAGCAGTTTTAACCCCTACAGGTATAATTCACCCCTCCACTTT. Its protein product is CTSSFNPYRYNSPLHF.

Note on this clone: The junction departs from germline at one end; a sequencing error may be responsible. V is TRBV4-1 and J is TRBJ1-2; possible D gene TRBD1, 5 bases. Germline V gene sequence: CDR1 MGHRA, CDR2 YSYEKL. CDR3 length: 14 amino acids. The CDR3 DNA reads as TGCGCCAGCAGCCTCCGGGACTATAACTATGACTACACCTTC. It codes for CASSLRDYNYDYTF.

This rearrangement joins TRBV5-6 to TRBJ2-7, with TRBD1 matching over 12 bases. The CDR3 contains 14 residues. Germline CDR1 is SGHDT and CDR2 is YYEEEE. V lost 2 bases and J lost 5; bases outside the gene matches: 2. The CDR3 nucleotides are TGTGCCAGCAGCTTCGGGACAGGGGGCAACGAGCAGTACTTC. It codes for CASSFGTGGNEQYF.

The V gene is TRBV11-2, the J gene TRBJ2-1; TRBD2 aligns across 11 bases. Losses at the gene ends were 6 bases for V and 4 bases for J; bases not matched to a gene: 5. The germline V gene encodes CDR1 SGHAT and CDR2 FQNNGV. This CDR3 comprises 15 residues. The CDR3 spells CASRVAGGPYNEQFF. The CDR3 bases are TGTGCCAGCAGAGTAGCGGGAGGGCCTTACAATGAGCAGTTCTTC.

V is TRBV6-5 and J is TRBJ1-2; 10 nucleotides line up with TRBD1. CDR3 length: 15 amino acids. Germline V gives CDR1 MNHEY, CDR2 SVGAGI. The V gene end was trimmed by 6 bases and the J gene end by 6 bases; junction bases not matched to a gene: 10. CDR3 sequence (DNA): TGTGCCAGCAGGGACAGGGGGTCGGGGATCGATGGCTACACCTTC. Residues: CASRDRGSGIDGYTF.

The V and J genes are TRBV6-5 and TRBJ1-5; 7 nucleotides line up with TRBD1. Per germline, CDR1 MNHEY and CDR2 SVGAGI. This CDR3 region has 14 residues. The junction had 1 base not matched to a gene; V was cut back by 4 bases and J by 1 base. The DNA of the CDR3 is TGTGCCAGCAGTTCGGGACAGAGCAATCAGCCCCAGCATTTT. It specifies CASSSGQSNQPQHF.

The rearrangement joins TRBV13 to TRBJ2-3; D not certain. CDR3 length: 11 amino acids. CDR1 is PRHDT and CDR2 is FYEKMQ in the germline V gene (reference sequence). Trimming removed 3 bases at V and 5 bases at J, with 3 bases between. CDR3 residues: CASSLVDTQYF. The CDR3 nucleotides read TGTGCCAGCAGCTTGGTAGATACGCAGTATTTT.

The chain is built from TRBV13 and TRBJ2-7; 13 bases are a match to TRBD2. The V gene's germline CDR1 is PRHDT and CDR2 FYEKMQ (reference sequence). The ends lost 5 bases at V and 3 bases at J; junction bases unmatched: 4. The CDR3 runs to 15 residues. CDR3 loop: CASSPGLAGVYEQYF. CDR3 in DNA: TGTGCCAGCAGCCCAGGACTAGCGGGAGTCTACGAGCAGTACTTC.

The gene calls are TRBV5-1 and TRBJ1-1, with 7 bases that match TRBD1. With V trimmed by 2 bases and J by 4 bases, 5 bases remained unmatched. The CDR3 is 14 residues long. Germline V CDR1 and CDR2: SGHRS, YFSETQ. CDR3 amino acids: CASSLSGGGTEAFF. CDR3 DNA sequence: TGCGCCAGCAGCTTATCAGGGGGTGGCACTGAAGCTTTCTTT.

The J gene is TRBJ2-1, the V gene TRBV7-9; no clear D gene. V dropped 10 bases and J dropped 6 bases, with 13 bases sitting between them. Per germline, CDR1 SEHNR and CDR2 FQNEAQ (reference sequence). The CDR3 extends over 12 amino acids. This CDR3 is CATPPLINEQFF. The DNA for the CDR3 is TGTGCCACCCCCCCCCTCATCAATGAGCAGTTCTTC.